A selection of T cell receptor beta chains follows, all from one sample in a study of response to subunit inactivated influenza vaccine. Each CDR3 protein is one row after TCRdb ran MiXCR on the RT-PCR reads. The repertoire consists of a few hundred thousand distinct CDR3 sequences, with approximately 11% occurring once and the leading ten covering around 10%. A further study also used this sample, focusing on T cells expressing NK-cell markers.

The sequenced sample was PBMCs from blood, obtained on the day of vaccination. Source of these receptors: a man over 45 who received an inactivated influenza vaccine. The CDR3 runs from the conserved cysteine through the conserved F or W. The D gene is left open where the match is weak. Part of the rows lack a size; the others show once, few, many or a class for expanded clones.

>few|TRBD2|TRBV20-1|TRBJ2-1
CSAAPDIGGGFDEQFF
TGCAGTGCGGCCCCTGATATTGGGGGGGGTTTCGATGAGCAGTTCTTC
>few|.|TRBV28|TRBJ2-4
CASSLDIFWYF
TGTGCCAGCAGTTTGGACATTTTTTGGTACTTC
>few|.|TRBV12-3/TRBV12-4|TRBJ2-1
CASNKDFYNEQFF
TGTGCCAGCAATAAGGACTTCTACAATGAGCAGTTCTTC
>.|TRBD2|TRBV5-1|TRBJ2-7
CASSLGGTSGSEQYF
TGCGCCAGCAGCTTGGGAGGGACTAGCGGCTCCGAGCAGTACTTC
>.|.|TRBV12-3/TRBV12-4|TRBJ1-2
CASSPGLANYGYTF
TGTGCCAGCAGTCCAGGGCTAGCTAACTATGGCTACACCTTC
>many|.|TRBV9|TRBJ2-2
CASQQRANTGELFF
TGTGCCAGCCAACAGAGAGCGAACACCGGGGAGCTGTTTTTT
>many|TRBD2|TRBV3-1|TRBJ2-7
CASSLSTGGSHYEQYF
TGTGCCAGCAGCCTCTCTACGGGAGGTTCCCACTACGAGCAGTACTTC
>.|.|TRBV7-2|TRBJ1-2
CASSLAIDTGSYTF
TGTGCCAGCAGCTTAGCGATCGACACGGGGAGCTACACCTTC
>few|.|TRBV6-2/TRBV6-3|TRBJ1-1
CASFALQNTEAFF
TGTGCCAGCTTTGCACTCCAGAACACTGAAGCTTTCTTT
>few|.|TRBV3-1|TRBJ1-2
CASSQDGGVGYTF
TGTGCCAGCAGCCAAGATGGAGGGGTCGGCTACACCTTC